The present T cell receptor (beta chain) was sequenced within a study of technical replicates of blood from a few donors. The CDR3 covers 14 residues. Trimming pared 0 bases from V and 8 bases from J, leaving 11 bases between. Looked up from germline, CDR1 is LGHNA and CDR2 is YSLEER. Clones were read by immunoSEQ multiplex PCR, and TCRdb kept only the in-frame ones, dropping some. The sample records around 65,000 clones, 88% being singletons. This chain connects TRBV4-3 to TRBJ2-1; possibly TRBD2 for D (6 bases). This receptor was obtained from a human donor in good health. Some clones in this sample may be carry-over from other donors' samples. Source material: PBMCs. In nucleotides, the CDR3 is TGCGCCAGCAGCCAAGAAATCGGGGGTCATGAGCAGTTCTTC. Translating it yields CASSQEIGGHEQFF.